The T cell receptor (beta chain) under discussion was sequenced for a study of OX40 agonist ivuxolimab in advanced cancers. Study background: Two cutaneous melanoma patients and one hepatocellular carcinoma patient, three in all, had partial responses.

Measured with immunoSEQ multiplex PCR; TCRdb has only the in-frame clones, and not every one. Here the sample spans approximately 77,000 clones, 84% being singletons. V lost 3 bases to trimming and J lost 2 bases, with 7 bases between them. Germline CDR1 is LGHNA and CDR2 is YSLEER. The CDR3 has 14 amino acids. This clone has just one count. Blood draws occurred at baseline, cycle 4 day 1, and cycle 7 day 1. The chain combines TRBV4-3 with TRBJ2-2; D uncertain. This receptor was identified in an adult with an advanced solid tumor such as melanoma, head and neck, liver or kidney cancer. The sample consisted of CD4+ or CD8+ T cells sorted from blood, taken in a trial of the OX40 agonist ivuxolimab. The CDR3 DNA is TGCGCCAGCAGCCAGGACCAAAACACCGGGGAGCTGTTTTTT. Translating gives CASSQDQNTGELFF.